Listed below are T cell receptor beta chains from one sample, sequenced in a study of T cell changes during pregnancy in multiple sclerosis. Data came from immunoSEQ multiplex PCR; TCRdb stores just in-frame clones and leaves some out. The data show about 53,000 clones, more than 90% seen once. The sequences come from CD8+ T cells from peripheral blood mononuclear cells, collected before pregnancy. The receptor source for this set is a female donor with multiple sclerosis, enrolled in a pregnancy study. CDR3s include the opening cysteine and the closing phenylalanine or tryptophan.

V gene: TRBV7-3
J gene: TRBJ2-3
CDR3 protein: CASSFMGDTQYF

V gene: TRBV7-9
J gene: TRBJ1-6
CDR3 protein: CASSIGQTNSPLHF

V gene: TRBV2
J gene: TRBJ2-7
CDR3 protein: CASSGLGTSGYEQYF

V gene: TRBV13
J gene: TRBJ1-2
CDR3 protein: CASSLGRTYGYTF

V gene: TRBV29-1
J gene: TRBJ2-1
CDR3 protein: CSTPAGENNEQFF

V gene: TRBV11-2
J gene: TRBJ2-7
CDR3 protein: CASSLAGHVSYEQYF

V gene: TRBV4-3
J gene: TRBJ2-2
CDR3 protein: CASSRGGAAANTGELFF

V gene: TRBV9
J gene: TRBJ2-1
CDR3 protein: CASSVASGGFEQFF

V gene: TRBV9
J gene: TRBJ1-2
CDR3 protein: CASSVGGGVYGYTF

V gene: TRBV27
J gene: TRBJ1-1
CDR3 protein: CASAGGWDTEAFF

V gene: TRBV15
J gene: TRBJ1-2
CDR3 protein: CATSRASPGTQGYTF

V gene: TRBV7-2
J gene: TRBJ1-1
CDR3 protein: CASSFMNTEAFF

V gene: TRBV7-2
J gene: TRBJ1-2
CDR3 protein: CASSLGGGTSDGYTF

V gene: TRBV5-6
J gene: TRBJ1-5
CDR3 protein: CASSLAGRSNQPQHF

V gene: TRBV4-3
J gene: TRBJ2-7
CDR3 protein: CASSQEASGRYEQYF

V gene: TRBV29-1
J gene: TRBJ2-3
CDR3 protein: CSVDGLARNLGDTQYF

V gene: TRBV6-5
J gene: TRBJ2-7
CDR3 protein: CASTSRSNPYEQYF

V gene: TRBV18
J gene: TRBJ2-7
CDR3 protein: CASSPLSDRGSEQYF